Described below is a single T cell receptor beta chain sequence and its context. Its antigen remains unknown. The CDR3 consists of 16 residues. Germline V gene data show CDR1 as SGHRS and CDR2 as YFSETQ. Trimming took 0 bases from V and 0 from J; bases not matched to a gene: 2. Profiled with immunoSEQ multiplex PCR; TCRdb holds only in-frame clones, not every one. Of around 10,000 clones listed, around 82% are singletons. The data derive from a study of neoadjuvant nivolumab and ipilimumab in lung cancer. The study's findings and limits: Pretherapy blood TCR richness correlated positively with resected tumor richness.

The V gene is TRBV5-1, the J gene TRBJ1-4, with 7 bases that match TRBD1. The sample was peripheral blood, taken before neoadjuvant nivolumab, alone or with ipilimumab. The receptor comes from an adult with non-small cell lung cancer. In nucleotides, the CDR3 is TGCGCCAGCAGCTTGGAGGGGGCAACAACTAATGAAAAACTGTTTTTT. Amino acid sequence: CASSLEGATTNEKLFF.